Following are 3 T cell receptor beta chains from one sample sequenced in a study of CD8+CD57+ T cells in acquired aplastic anemia. Profiling that covered TCR beta VDJ and CDR3 relied on genomic DNA as its template. TCRdb reanalysed the reads using MiXCR and keeps one entry per CDR3 protein. The profile covers 150,000 to 200,000 distinct CDR3 sequences, with just over 45% appearing a single time and around 3% taken by the ten largest. Input material: sorted CD4+, CD8+, or CD8+CD57+ T cells (not recorded which) from PBMCs. These receptors all stem from a human donor in good health.

This clonotype was counted a few times. The CDR3 region has the DNA TGTGCCAGCGGAGCTAGGGGCTCCTACGAGCAGTACTTC. Translated: CASGARGSYEQYF. The rearrangement joins TRBV2 to TRBJ2-7; D is perhaps TRBD1 (5 bases). The CDR3 extends over 13 amino acids. V was trimmed by 8 bases and J by 0 bases, leaving 11 bases between them. Germline CDR1 is SNHLY and CDR2 is FYNNEI.

The V call is TRBV3-1, the J call TRBJ2-2; no reliable D call. The CDR3 runs 14 residues. From germline, CDR1 is LGHDT and CDR2 YNNKEL (reference sequence). Deletions cut 3 bases from V and 4 bases from J, with 9 bases between. In nucleotides, the CDR3 is TGTGCCAGCAGCCACTTTTCCGGCACCGGGGAGCTGTTTTTT. This codes for CASSHFSGTGELFF.

This clonotype came up many times. This rearrangement joins TRBV7-2 to TRBJ1-2; no reliable D call. The germline CDR1 and CDR2 sequences are SGHTA and FQGNSA. The V end was cut by 0 bases, the J end by 0 bases, with 5 bases between. The CDR3 sequence is 14 residues long. CDR3 loop: CASSLAGTNYGYTF. DNA for the CDR3: TGTGCCAGCAGCTTAGCCGGGACTAACTATGGCTACACCTTC.